This TCR beta chain comes out of a study of human T cells and chemical hapten exposure. Many counts were recorded for this clonotype. Authors' data handling: Sample-level TCR yields exhibited a median of around 90,000, with a range of roughly 20,000 to 750,000. Via MiXCR, TCRdb re-called the RACE reads, giving one row per CDR3 protein. These V and J calls rely on TCRdb rather than the paper's analysis. The repertoire includes about 380,000 distinct CDR3 sequences, around 5% of them detected once, and 2% to 2.5% sits in the top ten. The time point: patch test 1, 2 weeks after DPC sensitization. The treatment denotes: therapeutic diphenylcyclopropenone sensitization with weekly scalp DPC. Non-pregnant alopecia patients aged 18 to 70, suitable for DPC therapy. Total RNA was extracted from unfractionated whole blood. From germline, CDR1 is DFQATT and CDR2 SNEGSKA (reference sequence). The CDR3 totals 13 residues. The V gene lost 1 base and the J gene lost 1 base, with 7 bases spanning the gap.

This receptor was taken from a woman in her forties or fifties with alopecia areata. Some clones in this sample may be carry-over from other donors' samples. Sample: whole blood, taken in connection with sensitization to the hapten diphenylcyclopropenone (DPC). This chain uses TRBV20-1 with TRBJ1-1; the D gene is possibly TRBD1 (5 bases). The CDR3 nucleotides are TGCAGTGCTAGAGGGGGCACGAACACTGAAGCTTTCTTT. This gives the protein CSARGGTNTEAFF.